Below are 26 T cell receptor beta chains sequenced from a single sample in a study of identifying expanded T cells in peripheral blood (dated by TCRdb to between 2019 and 2020). Library preparation employed the immunoSEQ multiplex PCR assay. What TCRdb holds here is the immuneACCESS table cut down to in-frame rearrangements. Part of the clones is not present; checked against another copy, under half of the missing clones reflect an unresolved V gene, and the others are unexplained. This sample is represented by tens of thousands of clones; 88% of them were singletons. Together, the top ten hold approximately 5% of the sample. The specimen sequenced was blood. The receptors stem from a person aged 18 to 75 in good health.

J is TRBJ1-3 and V is TRBV25-1, with TRBD1 matching 7 bases. The CDR3 length is 14 residues. Germline V gives CDR1 MGHDK, CDR2 SYGVNS. After removal of 6 bases from V and 2 bases from J, the junction contained 4 bases not matched to a gene. The CDR3 here is CASRAGGAGNTIYF. CDR3 sequence (DNA): TGTGCCAGCAGGGCAGGGGGAGCTGGAAACACCATATATTTT.

The rearrangement uses TRBV11-2 and TRBJ1-1; D is perhaps TRBD1 (5 bases). Germline V CDR1 and CDR2: SGHAT, FQNNGV. V lost 8 bases to trimming and J lost 4 bases, with 17 bases between them. The CDR3 runs 14 residues. CDR3 region: CASGSLGGFTEAFF. The CDR3 DNA sequence: TGTGCCAGCGGCTCCCTCGGGGGGTTCACTGAAGCTTTCTTT.

V and J are TRBV6-6 and TRBJ1-5, with D perhaps matching TRBD1 (5 bases). Germline CDR1 is MNHNY and CDR2 is SVGAGI (reference sequence). V lost 2 bases and J lost 2, with 7 bases in between. This CDR3 is 14 amino acids long. The CDR3: CASSYRDGNQPQHF. CDR3 DNA: TGTGCCAGCAGTTACCGGGACGGCAATCAGCCCCAGCATTTT.

The rearrangement uses TRBV18 and TRBJ2-1; 10 positions agree with TRBD2. The germline V gene has CDR1 KGHSH and CDR2 LQKENI. The CDR3 covers 16 residues. Unmatched junction bases numbered 4, after V lost 4 bases and J lost 1 base. The CDR3 coding sequence is TGTGCCAGCTCACTACTAGCGGGGAGTTCCTACAATGAGCAGTTCTTC. Translation: CASSLLAGSSYNEQFF.

The chain combines TRBV5-6 with TRBJ2-5, with a weak D call TRBD1 (5 bases). Germline lookup yields CDR1 SGHDT and CDR2 YYEEEE. The CDR3 totals 14 residues. V lost 1 base to trimming and J lost 5 bases, with 12 bases between them. The CDR3: CASSLRGSPETQYF. CDR3 DNA: TGTGCCAGCAGCTTGAGGGGTTCCCCCGAGACCCAGTACTTC.

The rearrangement joins TRBV4-2 to TRBJ2-1, with D possibly TRBD2 on 6 matching bases. Trimming cost V 2 bases and J 4 bases, with 12 bases left between them. CDR1 LGHNA and CDR2 YNFKEQ come from the germline V gene. The CDR3 runs 15 residues. The CDR3, as DNA: TGTGCCAGCAGCCAACGACCCGGGACTTACAATGAGCAGTTCTTC. Translated, it gives CASSQRPGTYNEQFF.

This clone was seen only a few times. CDR3 region: CASSPRRARTSSQETQYF. DNA of the CDR3: TGTGCCAGCAGCCCTAGGAGGGCGAGGACTAGCAGCCAAGAGACCCAGTACTTC. V usage is TRBV7-9 and J usage is TRBJ2-5, with 8 bases lining up with TRBD2. In germline, CDR1 is SEHNR, CDR2 FQNEAQ (reference sequence). V lost 5 bases and J lost 1; bases outside the gene matches: 15. This CDR3 region has 18 residues.

The rearrangement uses TRBV7-9 and TRBJ1-1, with D possibly matching TRBD1 (5 bases). Germline loops: CDR1 SEHNR, CDR2 FQNEAQ (reference sequence). Trimming stripped 5 bases from V and 4 bases from J, with 17 bases between. The CDR3 covers 15 residues. CDR3 loop: CASSAYSGGGTEAFF. DNA of the CDR3: TGTGCCAGCAGCGCCTATAGCGGGGGGGGCACTGAAGCTTTCTTT.

The chain uses TRBV21-1 and TRBJ2-5; the table's D gene call, TRBD2, was not cross checked with the DNA. TRBV21-1 is a recognized pseudogene. This CDR3 region has 18 residues. CDR3 DNA: TGTGCCAGCAGCAAATTTCTGGTTACTAGCGGGGACCAAGAGACCCAGTACTTC. It yields the protein CASSKFLVTSGDQETQYF.

This rearrangement joins TRBV22-1 to TRBJ2-6. TRBV22-1 is labeled a pseudogene. The CDR3 contains 17 residues. CDR3 sequence reads: CPGRWNGEQSRANVLTF. The DNA for the CDR3 is TGTCCTGGGAGGTGGAATGGCGAACAAAGTCGGGCCAACGTCCTGACTTTC.

Only one count was recorded for this clone. The rearrangement joins TRBV7-3 to TRBJ1-1; 7 bases agree with TRBD1. Trimming at V came to 3 bases and at J to 5 bases, leaving 3 bases not matched to a gene. The CDR3 is 13 amino acids. Per germline, CDR1 SGHTA and CDR2 FQGTGA. The CDR3 loop reads CASSLKTGTEAFF. CDR3 coding DNA: TGTGCCAGCAGCTTGAAGACAGGGACTGAAGCTTTCTTT. Looking up the rest from reference TRBV7-3 and TRBJ1-1 gives the full variable domain: GAGVSQTPSNKVTEKGKYVELRCDPISGHTALYWYRQSLGQGPEFLIYFQGTGAADDSGLPNDRFFAVRPEGSVSTLKIQRTERGDSAVYLCASSLKTGTEAFFGQGTRLTVV.

This chain connects TRBV13 to TRBJ1-1; D remains ambiguous. The CDR3 runs 13 residues. The germline V gene encodes CDR1 PRHDT and CDR2 FYEKMQ (reference sequence). V lost 2 bases to trimming and J lost 4 bases, with 8 bases between them. The CDR3 region has the DNA TGTGCCAGCAGCTTATTGAGTTTCACTGAAGCTTTCTTT. Translated: CASSLLSFTEAFF. Combining the CDR3 with reference TRBV13 and TRBJ1-1 gives the whole variable domain AAGVIQSPRHLIKEKRETATLKCYPIPRHDTVYWYQQGPGQDPQFLISFYEKMQSDKGSIPDRFSAQQFSDYHSELNMSSLELGDSALYFCASSLLSFTEAFFGQGTRLTVV.

There are a few counts of this clone. CDR3 bases: TGCGCCAGCAGCCCTACGGCCGGTTACGAGCAGTACTTC. This translates into CASSPTAGYEQYF. V usage is TRBV10-1 and J usage is TRBJ2-7; D not resolved. V was shortened by 6 bases and J by 4 bases, with 13 bases between the two germline ends. The CDR3 is made up of 13 amino acids. Germline assignment: CDR1 WNHNN and CDR2 SYGVQD (reference sequence).

This chain connects TRBV5-1 to TRBJ2-7; 7 bases fit TRBD2. This CDR3 region has 15 residues. The trim removed 4 bases at V and 7 bases at J, leaving 14 bases unmatched. The germline CDR1 and CDR2 sequences are SGHRS and YFSETQ. The CDR3 DNA is TGCGCCAGCAGCCCGGGGAGGGCAGGCCTAGCGGAGCAGTACTTC. Amino acids: CASSPGRAGLAEQYF.

The chain combines TRBV6-5 with TRBJ2-7; D not resolved. Germline V gives CDR1 MNHEY, CDR2 SVGAGI. This CDR3 is 14 amino acids long. Trimming cost V 0 bases and J 3 bases, with 9 bases left between them. The CDR3 region is CASSYSTYHYEQYF. CDR3 bases: TGTGCCAGCAGTTACTCGACCTACCACTACGAGCAGTACTTC.

The table lists this clone with a few counts. The chain combines TRBV4-2 with TRBJ2-7; maybe TRBD1 (5 bases). In germline, CDR1 is LGHNA, CDR2 YNFKEQ. The CDR3 contains 15 residues. Trimming left V 0 bases short and J 1 base short, with 10 bases between. The CDR3 is CASSQERGPSYEQYF. CDR3 DNA sequence: TGTGCCAGCAGCCAAGAAAGGGGCCCTTCCTACGAGCAGTACTTC.

This clone was seen only once. The chain has TRBV19 and TRBJ2-1, with 7 positions matching TRBD2. The trim removed 6 bases at V and 0 bases at J, leaving 5 bases unmatched. Looked up from germline, CDR1 is LNHDA and CDR2 is SQIVND (reference sequence). The CDR3 spans 15 residues. CDR3 in amino acids: CASRLGLSSYNEQFF. In DNA form, the CDR3 reads TGTGCCAGTAGGCTGGGACTAAGCTCCTACAATGAGCAGTTCTTC. The full variable domain, its missing parts supplied by reference TRBV19 and TRBJ2-1, is DGGITQSPKYLFRKEGQNVTLSCEQNLNHDAMYWYRQDPGQGLRLIYYSQIVNDFQKGDIAEGYSVSREKKESFPLTVTSAQKNPTAFYLCASRLGLSSYNEQFFGPGTRLTVL.

The V call is TRBV7-2, the J call TRBJ1-2, with D unresolved. The CDR3 has 13 residues. Germline CDR1 is SGHTA and CDR2 is FQGNSA. V gave up 7 bases and J gave up 4 bases, with 13 bases separating them. CDR3 DNA sequence: TGTGCCAGCACCCTGCAGGCTAGCTATGGCTACACCTTC. Protein product: CASTLQASYGYTF.

The J gene is TRBJ1-6, the V gene TRBV18, with D tentatively TRBD1 (5 bases). Trimming pared 0 bases from V and 11 bases from J, leaving 14 bases between. The CDR3 is 15 amino acids. The germline V gene has CDR1 KGHSH and CDR2 LQKENI. CDR3 DNA: TGTGCCAGCTCACCACCTTCTCTACAGGAGCCACCCCTCCACTTT. The encoded protein is CASSPPSLQEPPLHF.

This clone is a singleton in its sample. CDR3 in DNA: TGCGCCAGCAGCTTATCCGGGACAGGGGGAAACACCATATATTTT. This codes for CASSLSGTGGNTIYF. V gene TRBV5-1 combines with J gene TRBJ1-3, with 9 bases lining up with TRBD1. The trim removed 2 bases at V and 4 bases at J, leaving 4 bases unmatched. Germline CDR1 reads SGHRS; CDR2 reads YFSETQ. The CDR3 has 15 residues.

V gene TRBV25-1 combines with J gene TRBJ1-6, with 7 bases aligning to TRBD1. Germline trimming cut 3 bases from V and 5 bases from J; bases unmatched to any gene: 7. Germline V gene lookup returns CDR1 MGHDK and CDR2 SYGVNS. This CDR3 is built from 16 residues. The CDR3 bases are TGTGCCAGCAGTGATAGGGGACAGCCCAATAATTCACCCCTCCACTTT. This codes for CASSDRGQPNNSPLHF.

The chain recombines TRBV27 with TRBJ2-7; possible D gene TRBD2, 6 bases. Germline CDR1 MNHEY, CDR2 SMNVEV (reference sequence). CDR3 length equals 14 residues. Trimming shortened V by 4 bases and J by 3 bases, and 13 bases separated the two germline ends. As DNA, the CDR3 is TGTGCCAGCAGTTCCCGAGGGGAGGTCTACGAGCAGTACTTC. Protein sequence: CASSSRGEVYEQYF.

V usage is TRBV30 and J usage is TRBJ1-1; no clear D. The germline V gene has CDR1 GTSNPN and CDR2 SVGIG (reference sequence). The CDR3 loop spans 11 amino acids. The germline V and J ends were trimmed by 3 bases and 6 bases, with 8 bases remaining between them. CDR3 protein: CAWRPTAEAFF. CDR3 DNA: TGTGCCTGGAGGCCGACGGCTGAAGCTTTCTTT.

This clone was found once. CDR3 region: CASREVGNEQFF. The CDR3, as DNA: TGTGCCAGCAGGGAGGTTGGGAATGAGCAGTTCTTC. This chain connects TRBV2 to TRBJ2-1, with D possibly TRBD2 on 5 matching bases. Trimming stripped 6 bases from V and 7 bases from J, with 10 bases between. Germline assignment: CDR1 SNHLY and CDR2 FYNNEI. The CDR3 has 12 residues.

This chain uses TRBV4-2 with TRBJ2-3, with a weak D call TRBD2 (7 bases). Trimming left V 1 base short and J 3 bases short, with 14 bases between. Looked up from germline, CDR1 is LGHNA and CDR2 is YNFKEQ. This CDR3 is built from 16 residues. CDR3 DNA: TGTGCCAGCAGCCAAGGGGGGGGCAGGAAGACAGATACGCAGTATTTT. Protein sequence: CASSQGGGRKTDTQYF.

This clone was detected a few times. This chain uses TRBV18 with TRBJ1-5; D is ambiguous. The CDR3 covers 15 residues. The germline V gene encodes CDR1 KGHSH and CDR2 LQKENI. Deletions cut 0 bases from V and 2 bases from J, with 8 bases between. CDR3 DNA: TGTGCCAGCTCACCACCGCCCGAGGGCAATCAGCCCCAGCATTTT. This codes for CASSPPPEGNQPQHF.